What follows describes a single TCR beta chain. The sample is drawn from a study of blood T cell repertoires in COVID-19. Original processing methods: Amplification of reference gene primers provided the estimated nucleated cell counts. TCRdb's copy holds only in-frame clones and misses some; the assay was immunoSEQ multiplex PCR. That table furnishes V, J and clone size, whereas the DNA furnished D and trimming. The table lists around 71,000 clones, roughly 86% of them singletons. Germline CDR1 and CDR2: MDHEN and SYDVKM. This CDR3 has 14 amino acids. The trim removed 5 bases at V and 9 bases at J, leaving 10 bases unmatched.

The V and J genes are TRBV28 and TRBJ2-1, with 7 positions matching TRBD1. This TCR came from a woman in her fifties or sixties with acute or convalescent COVID-19. Sample: peripheral blood. The DNA for the CDR3 is TGTGCCAGCAGTCTGGGGACAGCGCGAGGTGAGCAGTTCTTC. Translated, it gives CASSLGTARGEQFF. Drawing the rest from reference TRBV28 and TRBJ2-1, the complete variable domain is DVKVTQSSRYLVKRTGEKVFLECVQDMDHENMFWYRQDPGLGLRLIYFSYDVKMKEKGDIPEGYSVSREKKERFSLILESASTNQTSMYLCASSLGTARGEQFFGPGTRLTVL.